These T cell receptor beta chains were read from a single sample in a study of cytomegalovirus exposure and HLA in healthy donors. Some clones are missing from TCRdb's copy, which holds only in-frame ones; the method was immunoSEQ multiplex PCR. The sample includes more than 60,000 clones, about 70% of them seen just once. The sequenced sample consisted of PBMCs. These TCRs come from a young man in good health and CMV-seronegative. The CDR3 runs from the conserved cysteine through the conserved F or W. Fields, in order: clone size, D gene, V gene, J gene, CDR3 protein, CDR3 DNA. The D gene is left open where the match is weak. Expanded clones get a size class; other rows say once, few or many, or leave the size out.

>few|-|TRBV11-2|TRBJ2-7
CASSFPRLSYEQYF
TGTGCCAGCAGCTTTCCCCGTCTAAGCTACGAGCAGTACTTC
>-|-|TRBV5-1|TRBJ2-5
CASSATGTQETQYF
TGCGCCAGCAGCGCCACCGGGACACAAGAGACCCAGTACTTC
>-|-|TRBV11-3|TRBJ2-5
CASRLAVGGLQETQYF
TGTGCCAGCAGGCTCGCGGTGGGGGGGCTTCAAGAGACCCAGTACTTC
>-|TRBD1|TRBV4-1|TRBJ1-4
CASRQGVEKLFF
TGCGCCAGCAGGCAGGGGGTGGAAAAACTGTTTTTT
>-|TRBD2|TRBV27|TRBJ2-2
CASSFRPAGVVFGELFF
TGTGCCAGCAGTTTTAGGCCAGCGGGGGTAGTGTTCGGGGAGCTGTTTTTT
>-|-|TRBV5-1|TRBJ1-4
CASSFSARGEGEKLFF
TGCGCCAGCAGCTTTTCGGCCAGGGGAGAAGGGGAAAAACTGTTTTTT
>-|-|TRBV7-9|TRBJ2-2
CASSLERAGELFF
TGTGCCAGCAGCCTAGAACGGGCCGGGGAGCTGTTTTTT
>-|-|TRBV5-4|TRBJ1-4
CASSTAEGGNEKLFF
TGTGCCAGCAGCACGGCGGAAGGAGGGAATGAAAAACTGTTTTTT
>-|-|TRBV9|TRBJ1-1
CASSVGSGPITEAFF
TGTGCCAGCAGCGTAGGGAGCGGACCGATCACTGAAGCTTTCTTT
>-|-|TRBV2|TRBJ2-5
CASSDRVGQGGETQYF
TGTGCCAGCAGTGACCGGGTTGGACAGGGAGGGGAGACCCAGTACTTC
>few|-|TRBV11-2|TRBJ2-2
CASSFKRGPYTGELFF
TGTGCCAGCAGCTTCAAAAGAGGGCCCTACACCGGGGAGCTGTTTTTT
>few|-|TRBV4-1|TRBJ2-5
CASSQGDTQEETQYF
TGCGCCAGCAGCCAAGGAGACACACAGGAAGAGACCCAGTACTTC
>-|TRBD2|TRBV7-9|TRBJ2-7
CASSWGGVDHDEQYF
TGTGCCAGCAGCTGGGGGGGGGTGGATCACGACGAGCAGTACTTC
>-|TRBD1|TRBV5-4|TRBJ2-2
CASSLGTETGELFF
TGTGCCAGCAGCTTAGGGACAGAAACCGGGGAGCTGTTTTTT
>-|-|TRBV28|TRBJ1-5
CASSLGGVQPQHF
TGTGCCAGCAGTTTGGGGGGAGTTCAGCCCCAGCATTTT
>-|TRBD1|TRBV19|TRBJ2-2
CASSIVGTGGTGELFF
TGTGCCAGTAGTATAGTTGGGACAGGGGGCACCGGGGAGCTGTTTTTT
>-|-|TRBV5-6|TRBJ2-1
CASMGDNEQFF
TGTGCCAGCATGGGCGACAATGAGCAGTTCTTC
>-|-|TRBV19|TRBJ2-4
CASSPRSRHIQYF
TGTGCCAGTAGCCCTAGGTCCCGCCACATTCAGTACTTC
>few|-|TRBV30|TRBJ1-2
CAWSVSGGLYGYTF
TGTGCCTGGAGTGTATCGGGGGGCCTCTATGGCTACACCTTC
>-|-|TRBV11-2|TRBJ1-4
CASSSGQIIVEKLFF
TGTGCCAGCAGCAGCGGACAGATCATAGTGGAAAAACTGTTTTTT
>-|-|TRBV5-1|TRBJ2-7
CASSLTVFGTRLPYEQYF
TGCGCCAGCAGCTTGACGGTGTTTGGAACCAGACTGCCCTACGAGCAGTACTTC
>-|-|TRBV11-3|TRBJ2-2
CASSLGLANGELFF
TGTGCCAGCAGCCTCGGGCTAGCTAACGGGGAGCTGTTTTTT